This TCR beta chain was recovered during a study of multiple sclerosis patients with progressive multifocal leukoencephalopathy. This clone has a single count. The antigen is unknown. The study, taken as a whole, reports: PML-onset expanded TRB clones were detectable before and during natalizumab therapy. Less diverse TRB repertoires were suggested in most PML patients.

Each PCR contained spiked synthetic TR CDR3 controls spanning every V-J pairing. Profiled with immunoSEQ multiplex PCR; TCRdb holds only in-frame clones, not every one. The sample records around 27,000 clones, nearly 90% being singletons. As to time point: 12 to 13 months of natalizumab therapy. Sample: PBMCs, taken from a patient treated with natalizumab. This TCR derives from a human donor with multiple sclerosis.

The CDR3 bases are TGCAGCGTTGAGACGGATGCTAACTATGGCTACACCTTC. This encodes CSVETDANYGYTF. The V and J genes are TRBV29-1 and TRBJ1-2; no clear D. This CDR3 region has 13 residues. Germline loops: CDR1 SQVTM, CDR2 ANQGSEA. Trimming left V 3 bases short and J 0 bases short, with 8 bases between.